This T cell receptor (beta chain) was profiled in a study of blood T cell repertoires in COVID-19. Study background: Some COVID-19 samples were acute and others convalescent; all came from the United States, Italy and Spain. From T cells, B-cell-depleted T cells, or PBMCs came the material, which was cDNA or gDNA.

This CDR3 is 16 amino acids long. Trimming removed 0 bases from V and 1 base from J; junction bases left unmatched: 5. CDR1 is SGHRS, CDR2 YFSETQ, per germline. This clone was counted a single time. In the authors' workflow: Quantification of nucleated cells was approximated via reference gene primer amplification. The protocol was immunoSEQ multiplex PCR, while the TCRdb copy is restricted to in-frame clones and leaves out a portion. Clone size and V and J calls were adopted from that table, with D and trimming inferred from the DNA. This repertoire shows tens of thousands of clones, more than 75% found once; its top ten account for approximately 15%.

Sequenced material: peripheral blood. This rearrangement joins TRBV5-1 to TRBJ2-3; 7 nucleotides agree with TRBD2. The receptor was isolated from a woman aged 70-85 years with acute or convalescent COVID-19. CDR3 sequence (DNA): TGCGCCAGCAGCTTGGCAATAGCGGGCCGCACAGATACGCAGTATTTT. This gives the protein CASSLAIAGRTDTQYF.